A selection of T cell receptor beta chains follows, all from one sample in a study of PD-1 blockade in mismatch repair-deficient tumors. Assay used: immunoSEQ multiplex PCR; TCRdb lists only in-frame clones, some missing. The sample gives 120,000 or so clones, 88% of which show up once; 10% to 15% is in the top ten. Here the sequenced sample was peripheral blood, taken 72 weeks after starting pembrolizumab. The source of these receptors is an adult with mismatch repair-deficient cancer. The conserved cysteine and the conserved F or W are not part of the CDR3 here. Fields, in order: V gene, J gene, CDR3 protein.

V: TRBV11-3; J: TRBJ2-7; CDR3: ASSMSPSEQY
V: TRBV9; J: TRBJ2-1; CDR3: ASSERGGNEQF
V: TRBV6-6; J: TRBJ2-1; CDR3: ASSYVLAGYNEQF
V: TRBV29-1; J: TRBJ2-7; CDR3: SVVVSSYEQY
V: TRBV4-3; J: TRBJ2-7; CDR3: ASSQGRTGAIYEQY
V: TRBV21-1; J: TRBJ2-7; CDR3: ASSKPGQGFHEQY
V: TRBV28; J: TRBJ2-1; CDR3: ASSLTAGGSNEQF
V: TRBV6-1; J: TRBJ2-7; CDR3: ASSEVYVAGGTPVTYEQY
V: TRBV5-6; J: TRBJ2-1; CDR3: ASSAGLAGGDEQF
V: TRBV28; J: TRBJ1-4; CDR3: ASSFRKGPTVKLF
V: TRBV4-1; J: TRBJ2-5; CDR3: ASSQDRDSFFQETQY
V: TRBV5-1; J: TRBJ2-7; CDR3: ASSSPLTNEQY
V: TRBV5-1; J: TRBJ1-2; CDR3: ASSPTWNYGYT
V: TRBV7-3; J: TRBJ2-3; CDR3: ASSVGGATDTQY